This TCR beta chain was observed in a study of blood T cell repertoires in COVID-19. Sequenced by immunoSEQ multiplex PCR; TCRdb stores in-frame clones only, minus some. Of 200,000 to 300,000 clones in the sample, around 92% were seen once. CDR1 MRHNA and CDR2 SNTAGT come from the germline V gene. The CDR3 has 15 amino acids. J gave up 7 bases and V 5 bases, and 7 bases lay outside the gene matches. The sequencing sample was made of PBMCs or T cells enriched from blood (not recorded which). The sequence was obtained from a woman aged 30 to 39 with acute COVID-19. The genes are TRBV6-4 and TRBJ2-1; 11 nucleotides line up with TRBD1. CDR3 region: CASSKDRGRENEQFF. As DNA, the CDR3 is TGTGCCAGCAGTAAGGACAGGGGGCGGGAGAATGAGCAGTTCTTC.